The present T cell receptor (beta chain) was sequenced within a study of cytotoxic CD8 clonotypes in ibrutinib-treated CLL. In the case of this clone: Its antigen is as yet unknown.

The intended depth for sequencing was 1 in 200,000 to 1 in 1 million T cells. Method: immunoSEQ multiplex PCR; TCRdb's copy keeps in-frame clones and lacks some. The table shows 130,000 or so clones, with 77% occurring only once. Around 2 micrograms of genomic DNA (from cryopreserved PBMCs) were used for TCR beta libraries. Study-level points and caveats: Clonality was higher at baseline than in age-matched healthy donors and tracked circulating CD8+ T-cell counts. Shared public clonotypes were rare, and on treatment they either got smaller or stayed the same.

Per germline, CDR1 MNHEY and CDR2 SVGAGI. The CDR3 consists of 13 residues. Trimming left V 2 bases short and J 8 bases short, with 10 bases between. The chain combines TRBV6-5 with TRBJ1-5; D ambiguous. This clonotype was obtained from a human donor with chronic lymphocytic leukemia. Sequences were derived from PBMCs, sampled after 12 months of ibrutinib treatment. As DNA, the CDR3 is TGTGCCAGCAGTTACGAGCTAATTGAGCCCCAGCATTTT. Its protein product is CASSYELIEPQHF.